Sequencing of this TCR beta chain was carried out in a study of CD8 T cells in Susac syndrome. Broader study findings: The study admitted that it had a relatively small number of individuals in its TCR sequencing and HLA analysis.

RNA totalling about 0.45 to 1 ug underwent reverse transcription with random hexamers. TCRdb re-derived calls from the immunoSEQ multiplex PCR reads in MiXCR, one entry per CDR3 protein. The table shows around 170,000 distinct CDR3 sequences, with 95% occurring only once. Germline V CDR1 and CDR2: GTSNPN, SVGIG (reference sequence). Deletions cut 1 base from V and 4 bases from J, with 19 bases between. The CDR3 is 16 residues long. Comments on this clonotype: Antigen unknown.

The receptor comes from a human donor with Susac syndrome. The chain is built from TRBV30 and TRBJ1-2, with D maybe TRBD1 (6 bases). Sequenced input: CD4+ T cells from PBMCs. CDR3 DNA: TGTGCCTGGAGTGCAGGGACACAGAAAAACCCCTATGGCTACACCTTC. Translation: CAWSAGTQKNPYGYTF. The full variable domain, completed using reference TRBV30 and TRBJ1-2, is SQTIHQWPATLVQPVGSPLSLECTVEGTSNPNLYWYRQAAGRGLQLLFYSVGIGQISSEVPQNLSASRPQDRQFILSSKKLLLSDSGFYLCAWSAGTQKNPYGYTFGSGTRLTVV.